This is a list of T cell receptor beta chains from one sample in a study of blood T cells in healthy people across ages. TCRdb reanalysed the 5' RACE reads using MiXCR and keeps one entry per CDR3 protein. The sample contains about 1.6 million distinct CDR3 sequences, roughly 30% of which appear only once. Sequences were obtained from blood. The receptor source for this set is a woman aged 25 to 39 in good health. CDR3s include the opening cysteine and the closing phenylalanine or tryptophan. A D gene is named only where the DNA matches it firmly. Clone size is stated in some rows and not others, as once, few, many or a class when expanded.

.	once	TRBV25-1	TRBJ2-5	TGTGCCAGCAGTGAATGGGTCCAAGAGACCCAGTACTTC	CASSEWVQETQYF
.	.	TRBV7-2	TRBJ1-5	TGTGCCAGCAGCTTAATCCCTTATAGCAATCAGCCCCAGCATTTT	CASSLIPYSNQPQHF
TRBD1	many	TRBV5-1	TRBJ2-5	TGCGCCAGCAGCTGGACAGGGGTCCTAGAGACCCAGTACTTC	CASSWTGVLETQYF
.	.	TRBV7-6	TRBJ1-5	TGTGCCAGCAGCTTAGCCCGGGCGGGTCAGCCCCGGCATTTT	CASSLARAGQPRHF
TRBD1	few	TRBV9	TRBJ2-7	TGTGCCAGCAGCGCCGGACAGGCCTCCTACGAGCAGTACTTC	CASSAGQASYEQYF
.	few	TRBV4-1	TRBJ2-7	TGCGCCAGCAGCCAGGTTGGGCCTTCCTACGAGCAGTACTTC	CASSQVGPSYEQYF
.	.	TRBV4-1	TRBJ2-1	TGCGCCAGCAGCCAAGATCAAAAGGCTGCGCAGTTCTTC	CASSQDQKAAQFF
.	.	TRBV12-3/TRBV12-4	TRBJ1-5	TGTGCCAGCAGCCTACAGGGACACAATCAGCCCCAGCATTTT	CASSLQGHNQPQHF
.	.	TRBV20-1	TRBJ2-3	TGCAGTGCTAGCGGGAACGAACCGGATACGCAGTATTTT	CSASGNEPDTQYF
.	.	TRBV7-2	TRBJ2-7	TGTGCCAGCAGACTTGCCAGCGGTTCCTCCTACGAGCAGTACTTC	CASRLASGSSYEQYF
TRBD2	.	TRBV5-1	TRBJ2-5	TGCGCCAGCAGCGTTGGGACTAGCGCTCAAGAGACCCAGTACTTC	CASSVGTSAQETQYF
TRBD2	few	TRBV5-1	TRBJ2-1	TGCGCCAGCAGCAGTACCGGGACTAGCAGATACAATGAGCAGTTCTTC	CASSSTGTSRYNEQFF
TRBD1	.	TRBV30	TRBJ1-2	TGTGCCTCCACCCAGGGGGTTAGGGGCTACACCTTC	CASTQGVRGYTF
.	.	TRBV6-5	TRBJ1-1	TGTGCCAGCAGCCGGGGCGGAGACACTGAAGCTTTCTTT	CASSRGGDTEAFF
TRBD2	.	TRBV20-1	TRBJ2-3	TGCAGTGCTAGAGATACCCTAGCGGGAGCTGGTACGCAGTATTTT	CSARDTLAGAGTQYF
.	few	TRBV5-4	TRBJ2-5	TGTGCCAGCAGGGTCGGGCCTCGGAAAGAGACCCAGTACTTC	CASRVGPRKETQYF
.	few	TRBV10-3	TRBJ1-1	TGTGCCACCAAAGAGGGCGGCCACACTGAAGCTTTCTTT	CATKEGGHTEAFF
.	.	TRBV12-3/TRBV12-4	TRBJ2-7	TGTGCCAGCAGTTTTGGTGGGAAACCCTACGAGCAGTACTTC	CASSFGGKPYEQYF
.	.	TRBV16	TRBJ1-2	TGTGCCAGCTCAACGGGACCCAGTGAGAACTATGGCTACACCTTC	CASSTGPSENYGYTF
.	.	TRBV20-1	TRBJ2-5	TGCAGTGCTAGAGATTGGCAGGGCAATTCGGAGCAGTACTTC	CSARDWQGNSEQYF
.	.	TRBV6-6	TRBJ1-4	TGTGCCAGCCGGAGGGGGGAGGCCCCCATGTTTTTT	CASRRGEAPMFF
.	.	TRBV2	TRBJ2-2	TGTGCCAGCAGTGAGTTGGCGGGCGATACCGGGGAGCTGTTTTTT	CASSELAGDTGELFF
TRBD2	.	TRBV12-3/TRBV12-4	TRBJ2-1	TGTGCCAGCAGGCCACCTAGCGGAGGTGGGAATGAGCAGTTCTTC	CASRPPSGGGNEQFF
.	.	TRBV20-1	TRBJ2-7	TGCAGTGCTAGAGTGGATTATAGTATGGACTACGAGCAGTACTTC	CSARVDYSMDYEQYF
.	.	TRBV7-3	TRBJ2-7	TGTGCCAGCAGCTCCGCCGGGTCCAAGGGACACGAGCAGTACTTC	CASSSAGSKGHEQYF
TRBD2	few	TRBV7-6	TRBJ2-1	TGTGCCAGCAGCCCAAGGTTTCTATTCGGACTAGCGGGAGTGAATGATTCTGAGCAGTTCTTC	CASSPRFLFGLAGVNDSEQFF
TRBD1	.	TRBV7-3	TRBJ1-4	TGTGCCAGCAGACCGACCCGGGACAGGCCGTCAACTAATGAAAAACTGTTTTTT	CASRPTRDRPSTNEKLFF
TRBD1	.	TRBV4-1	TRBJ2-7	TGCGCCAGCAGCCAAACACAGGGGGCATCGTCCTACGAGCAGTACTTC	CASSQTQGASSYEQYF
.	many	TRBV29-1	TRBJ1-1	TGCAGCGTTAATGACGGAGTGAACACTGAAGCTTTCTTT	CSVNDGVNTEAFF
.	few	TRBV6-5	TRBJ1-1	TGTACCATAGGGAGGGGTTTGAACACTGAAGCTTTCTTT	CTIGRGLNTEAFF
.	few	TRBV20-1	TRBJ1-1	TGCAGTGCGAAGACCGGGGGCCCTGAAGCTTTCTTT	CSAKTGGPEAFF
.	once	TRBV5-6	TRBJ2-7	TGTGCCATCTCAAAAGGGGAGACTTCCTACGAGCAGTACTTC	CAISKGETSYEQYF
.	.	TRBV20-1	TRBJ2-5	TGCAGTGCTAGGGACCCAATACGACAGAAAGAGACCCAGTACTTC	CSARDPIRQKETQYF
.	few	TRBV20-1	TRBJ1-2	TGCAGTGCTAGAGATTCGCCAGGCAGGTCTGGCTATGGCTACACCTTC	CSARDSPGRSGYGYTF
.	.	TRBV2	TRBJ1-4	TGTGCCAGCAGTGACCAGGGAGGGCGTGAAAAACTGTTTTTT	CASSDQGGREKLFF
.	.	TRBV13	TRBJ1-1	TGTGCCAGCGGCCCCCAGCCCGGGCTGAACACTGAAGCTTTCTTT	CASGPQPGLNTEAFF
.	few	TRBV21-1	TRBJ2-4	TGTGCCAGCAGCCCACAGGGGCCCAAAAACATTCAGTACTTC	CASSPQGPKNIQYF